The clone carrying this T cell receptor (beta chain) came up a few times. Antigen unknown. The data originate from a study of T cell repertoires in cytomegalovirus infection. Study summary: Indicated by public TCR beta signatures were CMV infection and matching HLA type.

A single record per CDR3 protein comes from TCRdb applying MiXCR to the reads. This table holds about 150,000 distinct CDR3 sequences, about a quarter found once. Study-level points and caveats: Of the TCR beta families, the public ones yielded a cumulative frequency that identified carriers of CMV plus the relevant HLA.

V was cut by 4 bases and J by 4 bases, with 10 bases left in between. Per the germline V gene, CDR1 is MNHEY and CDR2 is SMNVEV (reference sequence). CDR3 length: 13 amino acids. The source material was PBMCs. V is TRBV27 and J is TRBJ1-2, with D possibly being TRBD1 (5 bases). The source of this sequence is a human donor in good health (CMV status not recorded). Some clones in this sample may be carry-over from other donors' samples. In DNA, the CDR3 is TGTGCCAGCAGTTCAGGGCAGGCCTATGGCTACACCTTC. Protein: CASSSGQAYGYTF.